The source of this T cell receptor (beta chain) is a study of sequential checkpoint blockade in melanoma. Across the study: DNA from about a hundred pretreatment tumor samples underwent TCRβ immunosequencing.

This clone was seen just once. The antigen remains unidentified. In germline, CDR1 is SGHNT, CDR2 YENEEA. The junction had 11 bases not matched to a gene; V was cut back by 5 bases and J by 4 bases. This CDR3 comprises 15 residues. Overall study findings and caveats: Rising tumor T-cell fraction and clonality meant about 30 times likelier benefit.

Method: immunoSEQ multiplex PCR; TCRdb's copy keeps in-frame clones and lacks some. The data contain roughly 18,000 clones, around 70% of them singletons. The treatment: randomized to nivolumab then ipilimumab (arm A) or the reverse (arm B). The sample was tumor tissue (inferred from file names), taken from a patient given nivolumab and ipilimumab in sequence. This receptor was obtained from a human donor with melanoma. This chain connects TRBV11-3 to TRBJ2-7, with 7 bases fitting TRBD1. CDR3 region: CASSLLTGLGYEQYF. Here the CDR3 DNA reads TGTGCCAGCAGCCTATTGACAGGGCTGGGGTACGAGCAGTACTTC.